This T cell receptor (beta chain) was identified during a study of lymphopenia after photon versus proton radiotherapy. Germline-derived CDR1 and CDR2 are SGHTA and FQGNSA. This CDR3 is built from 16 residues. V dropped 5 bases and J dropped 0 bases, with 13 bases sitting between them. The table came from immunoSEQ multiplex PCR; TCRdb's copy has only in-frame clones and leaves some out. This sample has some 55,000 clones, with roughly 86% found just once. This sample comprised peripheral blood, obtained from a patient treated with photon-based radiotherapy. The TCR comes from a man in his forties with gastric cancer. The rearrangement links TRBV7-2 to TRBJ2-2; perhaps TRBD1 as D (6 bases). The DNA for the CDR3 is TGTGCCAGCAGCCCGCGGACAGCTACGAACACCGGGGAGCTGTTTTTT. Residues: CASSPRTATNTGELFF.